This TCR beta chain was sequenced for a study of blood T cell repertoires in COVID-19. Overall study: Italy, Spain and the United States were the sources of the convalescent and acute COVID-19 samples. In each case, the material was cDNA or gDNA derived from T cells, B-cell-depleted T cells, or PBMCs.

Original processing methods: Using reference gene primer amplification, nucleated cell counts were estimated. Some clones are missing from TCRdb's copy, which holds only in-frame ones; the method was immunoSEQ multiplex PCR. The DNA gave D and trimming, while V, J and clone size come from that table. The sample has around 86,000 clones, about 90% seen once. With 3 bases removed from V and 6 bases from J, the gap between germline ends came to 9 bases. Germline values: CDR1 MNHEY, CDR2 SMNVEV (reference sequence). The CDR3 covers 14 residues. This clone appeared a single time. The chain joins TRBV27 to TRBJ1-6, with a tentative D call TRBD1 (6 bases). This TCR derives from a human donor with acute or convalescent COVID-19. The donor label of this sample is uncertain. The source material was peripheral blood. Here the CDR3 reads CASSFVRGNSPLHF. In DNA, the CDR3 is TGTGCCAGCAGTTTTGTCAGGGGTAATTCACCCCTCCACTTT.